This T cell receptor beta chain was recovered during a study of cytomegalovirus exposure and HLA in healthy donors. Study-level points and caveats: A few CMV-associated chains were confirmed in vitro to be specific for CMV antigens.

From germline, CDR1 is MNHNY and CDR2 SVGAGI (reference sequence). After removal of 6 bases from V and 5 bases from J, the junction contained 6 bases not matched to a gene. The CDR3 has 14 residues. As concerns this clone: Antigen: not known.

The PCR was carried out with 60 Vbeta primers and 13 Jbeta primers. TCRdb keeps only in-frame clones here, not all; method: immunoSEQ multiplex PCR. There are 65,000 to 90,000 clones in the sample; 70% to 75% occur only once, and 4.2% lies in the top ten. The sample was PBMCs. This rearrangement joins TRBV6-6 to TRBJ2-7, with 11 bases lining up with TRBD1. The source of this sequence is a man in his fifties or sixties in good health and CMV-seronegative. CDR3 loop: CASRWTGGLDEQYF. CDR3 bases: TGTGCCAGCAGGTGGACAGGGGGCCTCGACGAGCAGTACTTC.